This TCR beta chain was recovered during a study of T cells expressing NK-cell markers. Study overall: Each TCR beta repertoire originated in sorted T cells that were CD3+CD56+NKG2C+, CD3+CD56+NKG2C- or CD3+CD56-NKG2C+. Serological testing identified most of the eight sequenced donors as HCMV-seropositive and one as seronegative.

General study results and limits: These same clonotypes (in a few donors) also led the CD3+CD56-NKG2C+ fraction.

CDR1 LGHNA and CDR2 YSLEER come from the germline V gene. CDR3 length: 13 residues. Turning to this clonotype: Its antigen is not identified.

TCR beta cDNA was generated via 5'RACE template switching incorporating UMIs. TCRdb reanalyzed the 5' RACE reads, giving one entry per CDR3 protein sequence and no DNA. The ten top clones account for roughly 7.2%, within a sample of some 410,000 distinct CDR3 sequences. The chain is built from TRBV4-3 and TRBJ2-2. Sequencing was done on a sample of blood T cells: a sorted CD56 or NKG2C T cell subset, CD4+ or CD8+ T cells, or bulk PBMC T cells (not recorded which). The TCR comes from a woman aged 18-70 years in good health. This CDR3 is CASSQLVTGELFF.